These T cell receptor beta chains were read from a single sample in a study of blood T cell repertoires in COVID-19. Assay used: immunoSEQ multiplex PCR; TCRdb lists only in-frame clones, some missing. The repertoire includes 120,000 or so clones, about 74% of them detected once, and roughly 5.5% sits in the top ten. What was sequenced was peripheral blood. The receptors originated from a man aged 55-75 years with acute or convalescent COVID-19. CDR3s include the opening cysteine and the closing phenylalanine or tryptophan. A D gene is named only where the DNA matches it firmly. Not every row has a clone size; where given, it reads once, few, many or a size class.

j_gene | len | v_gene | abundance | d_gene | CDR3nt | CDR3aa
TRBJ1-2 | 15 | TRBV19 | - | - | TGTGCCAGTACCTCCGGATGGACTTCTAACTATGGCTACACCTTC | CASTSGWTSNYGYTF
TRBJ2-1 | 18 | TRBV21-1 | - | - | TGTGCCAGCAGAAGTCCGGGACTAGCGAGAAGCTCCTACAATGAGCAGTTCTTC | CASRSPGLARSSYNEQFF
TRBJ1-1 | 13 | TRBV27 | few | - | TGTGCCAGCAGTTTTCGTTCGAACACTGAAGCTTTCTTT | CASSFRSNTEAFF
TRBJ2-7 | 14 | TRBV5-1 | - | - | TGCGCCAGCAGCTTGGTCGTTAGCTCCTACGAGCAGTACTTC | CASSLVVSSYEQYF
TRBJ2-1 | 15 | TRBV7-3 | - | TRBD1 | TGTGCCAGCAGCTTTACCGGGACAGGAGTCAATGAGCAGTTCTTC | CASSFTGTGVNEQFF
TRBJ2-7 | 14 | TRBV27 | - | - | TGTGCCAGCAGTTTAATAGCGGTGCCCTACGAGCAGTACTTC | CASSLIAVPYEQYF
TRBJ2-7 | 13 | TRBV6-5 | once | - | TGTGCCAGCAAGGGGGGGCGGGATTACGAGCAGTACTTC | CASKGGRDYEQYF
TRBJ2-3 | 14 | TRBV29-1 | - | - | TGCAGCGTTGGGGGAGGAAAGGGGTTCGATACGCAGTATTTT | CSVGGGKGFDTQYF
TRBJ1-6 | 14 | TRBV3-1/TRBV3-2 | few | TRBD1 | TGTGCCAGCAGTTCAGGGGGCGGAGGTTCACCCCTCCACTTT | CASSSGGGGSPLHF
TRBJ1-4 | 15 | TRBV11-3 | once | TRBD1 | TGTGCCAGCAGCTCCGGACAGGGAACTAATGAAAAACTGTTTTTT | CASSSGQGTNEKLFF
TRBJ2-7 | 15 | TRBV4-1 | - | - | TGCGCCAGCAGGTACAGGGCGGGAGATCCCTACGAGCAGTACTTC | CASRYRAGDPYEQYF
TRBJ1-6 | 16 | TRBV4-1 | - | TRBD1 | TGCGCCAGCAGCCAAGTCGGGACAGGGGTGGGAGACCCCCTCCACTTT | CASSQVGTGVGDPLHF
TRBJ2-6 | 15 | TRBV6-6 | - | - | TGTGCCAGCAGTAGCAGGGTCACTGGGGCCAACGTCCTGACTTTC | CASSSRVTGANVLTF
TRBJ1-6 | 14 | TRBV12-5 | - | - | TGTGCTAGTGCCGTGAGCTCCTATAATTCACCCCTCCACTTT | CASAVSSYNSPLHF
TRBJ1-5 | 15 | TRBV5-1 | - | - | TGCGCCAGCAGCCCGACAGGATCTAGCAATCAGCCCCAGCATTTT | CASSPTGSSNQPQHF
TRBJ2-7 | 13 | TRBV5-6 | - | - | TGTGCCAGCAGCTTGGTCGGGATCTACGAGCAGTACTTC | CASSLVGIYEQYF
TRBJ1-2 | 14 | TRBV11-2 | - | TRBD1 | TGTGCCAGCAGCTTGGGGACAGACTCCTATGGCTACACCTTC | CASSLGTDSYGYTF
TRBJ1-6 | 14 | TRBV5-1 | - | - | TGCGCCAGCAGCGGGCAGGGGTATAATTCACCCCTCCACTTT | CASSGQGYNSPLHF
TRBJ1-2 | 14 | TRBV15 | many | - | TGTGCCACCAGCAGAGAGGCAGGGCATATTGGCTACACCTTC | CATSREAGHIGYTF
TRBJ1-3 | 17 | TRBV7-3 | - | - | TGTGCCAGCAGCTTAGGTCAGGCGGGGGTCCAAGGAAACACCATATATTTT | CASSLGQAGVQGNTIYF
TRBJ2-3 | 15 | TRBV27 | - | TRBD2 | TGTGCCAGCAGTTTGAAAGCGGGATTCACAGATACGCAGTATTTT | CASSLKAGFTDTQYF
TRBJ2-7 | 11 | TRBV29-1 | once | - | TGCAGCGTTGGGGGCCAGGAGAGGCAGTACTTC | CSVGGQERQYF
TRBJ2-2 | 21 | TRBV24-1 | - | TRBD2 | TGTGCCACAGCTAACTTTTTAGGGACTAGCGGGAGGGGGACGAACACCGGGGAGCTGTTTTTT | CATANFLGTSGRGTNTGELFF
TRBJ2-1 | 14 | TRBV11-1 | - | TRBD1 | TGTGCCAGCAGCTTATTGGGACAGACCAATGAGCAGTTCTTC | CASSLLGQTNEQFF
TRBJ2-1 | 17 | TRBV5-1 | - | TRBD1 | TGCGCCAGCAGCTCGGGACAGGGCTTTAGCTCCTACAATGAGCAGTTCTTC | CASSSGQGFSSYNEQFF